This is a list of T cell receptor beta chains from one sample in a study of identical twins. MiXCR was run by TCRdb on the 5' RACE reads, yielding one entry per CDR3 protein. The profile covers approximately 220,000 distinct CDR3 sequences, with around 10% appearing a single time and 4% to 6% taken by the ten largest. The sample was memory (CD45RO+) T cells sorted from blood. These receptors came from a woman between 18 and 29 years old in good health. The CDR3 runs from the conserved cysteine through the conserved F or W. Only some rows state a clone size, as once, few, many or a class for expanded clones.

TRBJ1-5 TRBV18 few CASTPGARNQPQHF
TRBJ1-2 TRBV5-1 few CASSLVGSLAGGYTF
TRBJ2-3 TRBV6-2/TRBV6-3 - CASRSRSLTDTQYF
TRBJ2-1 TRBV20-1 few CSARGIAGGYNEQFF
TRBJ1-6 TRBV6-1 few CASKKDSENSPLHF
TRBJ2-3 TRBV3-1 - CASSRPGLAGPTQYF
TRBJ2-4 TRBV20-1 few CSARDLGLAKNIQYF
TRBJ1-2 TRBV20-1 - CSASGFHGYTF
TRBJ2-5 TRBV27 - CASSPTSGETQYF
TRBJ1-1 TRBV12-3/TRBV12-4 many CASSLTLYTEAFF
TRBJ2-5 TRBV15 many CATSSGQEQETQYF
TRBJ2-1 TRBV20-1 few CSASPWGLVNEQFF
TRBJ1-1 TRBV12-3/TRBV12-4 - CASRTSRGNTEAFF